The T cell receptor (beta chain) described here comes from a study of blood T cell repertoires in COVID-19. Whole-study context: The United States, Italy and Spain provided the acute and convalescent COVID-19 samples. PBMCs, B-cell-depleted T cells, or T cells provided the cDNA or gDNA that made up the material.

Source study methods: Nucleated cell number was recorded as an estimate derived from reference gene primer amplification. TCRdb's copy holds only in-frame clones and misses some; the assay was immunoSEQ multiplex PCR. V and J calls and clone size are given by that table; D and trimming were obtained from the DNA. The profile shows about 90,000 clones, 91% of them singletons. V shed 0 bases, J shed 1 base, and the junction held 3 bases outside the gene matches. This CDR3 is built from 17 residues. Germline loops: CDR1 LGHDT, CDR2 YNNKEL (reference sequence). The sequencing sample was made of peripheral blood. This receptor was identified in a human donor with active COVID-19. The donor label of this sample is uncertain. The rearrangement uses TRBV3-1 (or the pseudogene TRBV3-2) and TRBJ2-5; 12 bases are a match to TRBD2. CDR3 residues: CASSQETSGGPQETQYF. For the CDR3, the DNA is TGTGCCAGCAGCCAAGAGACTAGCGGGGGCCCCCAAGAGACCCAGTACTTC.